Below are 2 T cell receptor beta chains sequenced from a single sample in a study of blood T cell repertoires in COVID-19 (dated by TCRdb to 2020 to 2021). To prepare the library, the immunoSEQ multiplex PCR assay was applied. TCRdb took this table from immuneACCESS and kept in-frame rearrangements with V and J called. Such tables lack part of the clones; where checked against another copy, unresolved V genes explain under half of the gap, and the rest is unexplained. The sample includes about 190,000 clones, with around four fifths observed a single time. The top ten hold around 2.8% of the sample. Sequences were obtained from peripheral blood. These receptors were obtained from a woman of 80 years or more with active or convalescent COVID-19.

The rearrangement links TRBV6-5 to TRBJ1-2; maybe TRBD1 (5 bases). Germline V gene sequence: CDR1 MNHEY, CDR2 SVGAGI. CDR3 length equals 13 residues. The V end lost 7 bases, the J end lost 5 bases, and 14 bases lay between the germline ends. This CDR3 is CASKWVAGYGYTF. CDR3 sequence (DNA): TGTGCCAGCAAGTGGGTCGCAGGGTATGGCTACACCTTC.

The chain links TRBV18 to TRBJ1-2; TRBD1 agrees at 7 bases. Trimming removed 4 bases from V and 2 bases from J; junction bases left unmatched: 4. Per germline, CDR1 KGHSH and CDR2 LQKENI. The CDR3 sequence is 14 residues long. The CDR3 protein is CASSRRTGNYGYTF. DNA of the CDR3: TGTGCCAGCTCACGGAGGACAGGAAACTATGGCTACACCTTC.